Listed here is a single T cell receptor (beta chain). Only CD45RO-negative cells positively selected for CCR7 counted as naive CD8 cells, so terminally differentiated effector memory CD45RA+ cells were excluded. Each sorted subset replicate got 200 ng genomic DNA, approximately 27,000 genomes. Some clones are missing from TCRdb's copy, which holds only in-frame ones; the method was immunoSEQ multiplex PCR. Of 550,000 to 600,000 clones listed, nearly 98% were seen once; the top ten hold less than 0.35%. The CDR3 spans 11 residues. V shed 6 bases and J shed 4 bases, with 7 bases lying between them. Germline CDR1 SGHAT, CDR2 FQNNGV. The data were obtained in a study of shared clonotypes between healthy human individuals.

The genes are TRBV11-2 and TRBJ2-7; D uncertain. The sequence derives from a man younger than 40 in good health. Source material: naive CD8+ T cells sorted from blood. The CDR3 here is CASSRVYEQYF. CDR3 sequence (DNA): TGTGCCAGCAGTCGGGTTTACGAGCAGTACTTC.